The clone carrying this T cell receptor beta chain was seen a single time. The antigen is not known. PCR involved 60 Vbeta and 13 Jbeta primers. The data were produced by immunoSEQ multiplex PCR, yet TCRdb's version contains in-frame clones alone and is incomplete. The sample gives about 61,000 clones, more than 80% of which show up once; about 1.6% is in the top ten. CDR1 is MNHNY and CDR2 is SVGAGI in the germline V gene (reference sequence). This CDR3 region has 13 residues. The germline V and J ends were trimmed by 4 bases and 6 bases, with 13 bases remaining between them. Healthy bone marrow donors made up the donors. This entry is derived from a study of cytomegalovirus exposure and HLA in healthy donors. Study at large: Earlier sequencing of about 179 million T cells yielded roughly 120 million unique TCR beta sequences.

Whole-study findings and limits: The authors reported that TCR beta sequences could predict HLA-A and HLA-B alleles. These predictions were accurate for most subjects in the first cohort. A later analysis showed HLA-associated TCR beta chains outstripping equally common others in clonal expansion.

The receptor comes from a man aged 30-40 years in good health and CMV-seropositive. The V gene is TRBV6-6, the J gene TRBJ2-7; D uncertain. Source material: PBMCs. Here the CDR3 DNA reads TGTGCCAGCAGTTTCGGCAGGTCGTTCGAGCAGTACTTC. This codes for CASSFGRSFEQYF.